What follows describes a single T cell receptor beta chain. The target antigen is unknown. The entry originates in a study of early T cells in non-severe SARS-CoV-2 infection. Study context: It was bulk RNA from unsorted whole blood that was sequenced, and the chains were unpaired. Whole-study findings and limits: VDJdb matching, biased toward anti-spike CD8 responses, missed private and CD4 specificities.

Germline V gene sequence: CDR1 DFQATT, CDR2 SNEGSKA (reference sequence). J gave up 3 bases and V 5 bases, and 3 bases lay outside the gene matches. This CDR3 comprises 14 residues. Molecules of cDNA were individually given unique molecular identifiers that were attached to them. In TCRdb, the 5' RACE reads were re-called with MiXCR into one record per CDR3 protein. The data contain fewer than 90,000 distinct CDR3 sequences, around 15% of them seen just once; the ten biggest clones take up approximately 9.9%. This TCR came from an adult who was a healthcare worker with PCR-confirmed SARS-CoV-2 infection or an uninfected control (not recorded which). This chain links TRBV20-1 with TRBJ2-1; 11 bases fit TRBD2. The sample was whole blood. This CDR3 is CSAQGLADYNEQFF. CDR3 coding DNA: TGCAGTGCTCAGGGACTAGCGGACTACAATGAGCAGTTCTTC.